This entry lists 28 T cell receptor beta chains sequenced from one sample in a study of OX40 agonist ivuxolimab in advanced cancers. Libraries were prepared through the immunoSEQ multiplex PCR assay. TCRdb took over this immuneACCESS table, retaining in-frame rearrangements with V and J assigned. Such tables are incomplete; in checked studies, under half of the missing clones stem from an unresolved V gene, and the remainder is unexplained. The sample table records roughly 74,000 clones; 92% of these occur just once. The biggest ten clones account for over 8.5% of the sample. The sequencing used CD4+ or CD8+ T cells sorted from blood, collected in a trial of the OX40 agonist ivuxolimab. The receptors were sampled from an adult with an advanced solid tumor such as melanoma, head and neck, liver or kidney cancer.

The rearrangement joins TRBV9 to TRBJ1-1; 8 bases fit TRBD1. CDR3 length: 14 amino acids. Germline CDR1 is SGDLS and CDR2 is YYNGEE. J gave up 4 bases and V 4 bases, and 6 bases lay outside the gene matches. In DNA, the CDR3 is TGTGCCAGCAGCCCTCCCACAGGGGGCACTGAAGCTTTCTTT. This codes for CASSPPTGGTEAFF.

The chain combines TRBV13 with TRBJ1-1, with no clear D. V lost 5 bases and J lost 0, with 7 bases in between. Germline-derived CDR1 and CDR2 are PRHDT and FYEKMQ (reference sequence). The CDR3 runs 13 residues. The CDR3 DNA is TGTGCCAGCAGCGCCTTTATGAACACTGAAGCTTTCTTT. Translated, it gives CASSAFMNTEAFF.

The chain carries TRBV5-1 and TRBJ2-1; no firm D call. The V and J ends lost 0 bases and 5 bases respectively, with 3 bases between them. The CDR3 loop spans 12 amino acids. Germline CDR1 SGHRS, CDR2 YFSETQ. CDR3 in amino acids: CASSLAHNEQFF. The CDR3 coding sequence is TGCGCCAGCAGCTTGGCGCACAATGAGCAGTTCTTC.

This chain links TRBV14 with TRBJ1-1; weak D call: TRBD1 (5 bases). The germline V gene has CDR1 SGHDN and CDR2 FVKESK. This CDR3 has 13 residues. V was cut by 2 bases and J by 8 bases, with 12 bases left in between. The CDR3: CASSQSVRGEAFF. The CDR3 DNA reads TGTGCCAGCAGCCAAAGTGTGCGGGGGGAAGCTTTCTTT.

This rearrangement joins TRBV27 to TRBJ2-5; D may be TRBD1 (6 bases). CDR1 is MNHEY and CDR2 is SMNVEV in the germline V gene (reference sequence). This CDR3 comprises 14 residues. V was cut by 2 bases and J by 4 bases, with 11 bases left in between. The CDR3 DNA sequence: TGTGCCAGCAGTTTACACAGGGTGGGAGAGACCCAGTACTTC. This gives the protein CASSLHRVGETQYF.

Only one count was recorded for this clone. The V call is TRBV10-3, the J call TRBJ2-2; TRBD2 might be the D (5 bases). From germline, CDR1 is ENHRY and CDR2 SYGVKD. Trimming left V 6 bases short and J 1 base short, with 15 bases between. The CDR3 contains 16 residues. This CDR3 reads CAISSQEVGNTGELFF. DNA for the CDR3: TGTGCCATCAGCTCTCAGGAGGTCGGGAACACCGGGGAGCTGTTTTTT.

This chain joins TRBV9 and TRBJ2-7, with D possibly being TRBD2 (6 bases). This CDR3 comprises 16 residues. Trimming took off 4 bases at V and 6 bases at J, with 23 bases between the two ends. In germline, CDR1 is SGDLS, CDR2 YYNGEE. The CDR3 here is CASSPYGGDPRSEQYF. CDR3 DNA: TGTGCCAGCAGCCCCTACGGGGGTGACCCTAGATCCGAGCAGTACTTC.

DNA of the CDR3: TGTGCCAGCAGTTACTCCCTGGGGTATGGCTACACCTTC. It is translated as CASSYSLGYGYTF. This sequence joins TRBV6-5 and TRBJ1-2; D is ambiguous. Between the trimmed V and J ends, which lost 0 bases and 5 bases, there was a span of 7 bases. The CDR3 is made up of 13 amino acids. CDR1 and CDR2 from the germline V gene are MNHEY and SVGAGI.

V gene TRBV2 combines with J gene TRBJ2-5; the match to TRBD2 covers 8 bases. The junction had 9 bases not matched to a gene; V was cut back by 5 bases and J by 1 base. Germline V gene data show CDR1 as SNHLY and CDR2 as FYNNEI. The CDR3 is 16 residues long. The CDR3 DNA reads as TGTGCCAGCAGTCCTTGGCGGGGGGCCTCCCAAGAGACCCAGTACTTC. This codes for CASSPWRGASQETQYF.

This chain links TRBV29-1 with TRBJ2-1; D might be TRBD2 (6 bases). Germline CDR1 SQVTM, CDR2 ANQGSEA. The CDR3 consists of 12 residues. The V end was cut by 6 bases, the J end by 0 bases, with 6 bases between. This CDR3 is CSVTSSYNEQFF. The CDR3 nucleotides read TGCAGCGTGACTAGCTCCTACAATGAGCAGTTCTTC.

V usage is TRBV14 and J usage is TRBJ1-1; D uncertain. Germline assignment: CDR1 SGHDN and CDR2 FVKESK. This CDR3 spans 13 amino acids. V lost 4 bases, J lost 1 base, and 7 bases lay in between. The CDR3 loop reads CASSPYKNTEAFF. The CDR3 DNA reads TGTGCCAGCAGCCCTTACAAGAACACTGAAGCTTTCTTT.

This rearrangement joins TRBV29-1 to TRBJ2-2; 9 bases agree with TRBD2. The V and J ends lost 3 bases and 4 bases, in that order; junction bases with no gene match: 3. Germline V gene sequence: CDR1 SQVTM, CDR2 ANQGSEA. The CDR3 has 14 amino acids. The CDR3 region has the DNA TGCAGCGTTGATGAGCGGGGGGCCACCGGGGAGCTGTTTTTT. Translation: CSVDERGATGELFF.

V usage is TRBV9 and J usage is TRBJ2-7, with 13 positions matching TRBD2. Germline CDR1 and CDR2: SGDLS and YYNGEE. The CDR3 has 16 residues. V dropped 4 bases and J dropped 3; count of bases not matched to a gene: 7. The CDR3 DNA reads as TGTGCCAGCAGCTCCGGACTAGCGGGGGTGGACTACGAGCAGTACTTC. It codes for CASSSGLAGVDYEQYF.

This clone was seen a few times. J is TRBJ1-6 and V is TRBV9; TRBD1 agrees at 9 bases. Unmatched junction bases numbered 7, after V lost 4 bases and J lost 14 bases. Germline V gene lookup returns CDR1 SGDLS and CDR2 YYNGEE. The CDR3 runs 13 residues. In DNA, the CDR3 is TGTGCCAGCAGCCCAGGGACAGGGCAGTCCCTCCACTTT. As protein: CASSPGTGQSLHF.

The J gene is TRBJ2-7, the V gene TRBV13; TRBD2 agrees at 7 bases. The CDR3 spans 15 residues. The J segment lost 2 bases and the V segment lost 3 bases, leaving 7 bases of the junction unmatched. Germline V gene sequence: CDR1 PRHDT, CDR2 FYEKMQ (reference sequence). CDR3 coding DNA: TGTGCCAGCAGCTTCGGGGGGACCCCCACCTACGAGCAGTACTTC. Translated, it gives CASSFGGTPTYEQYF.

The gene calls are TRBV13 and TRBJ2-7; D is possibly TRBD1 or TRBD2 (6 bases each). Germline V gene sequence: CDR1 PRHDT, CDR2 FYEKMQ (reference sequence). V was cut by 6 bases and J by 2 bases, with 17 bases left in between. The CDR3 has 15 amino acids. In DNA, the CDR3 is TGTGCCAGCAGGAGGGGGAGCGGGCCCACCTACGAGCAGTACTTC. Its protein product is CASRRGSGPTYEQYF.

The chain uses TRBV30 and TRBJ1-1, with no clear D. The CDR3 length is 13 residues. Germline CDR1 is GTSNPN and CDR2 is SVGIG (reference sequence). V was cut by 0 bases and J by 3 bases, with 8 bases left in between. The CDR3 nucleotides read TGTGCCTGGAGTGTACTCGGGTACACTGAAGCTTTCTTT. This translates into CAWSVLGYTEAFF.

The chain couples TRBV7-8 to TRBJ2-3, with 10 positions matching TRBD2. CDR1 SGHVS and CDR2 FQNEAQ come from the germline V gene. The CDR3 loop spans 15 amino acids. V gave up 5 bases and J gave up 2 bases; unmatched junction bases: 4. The CDR3 DNA sequence: TGTGCCAGCAGCCCACTAGCGGGGAACACAGATACGCAGTATTTT. Translating it yields CASSPLAGNTDTQYF.

The chain has TRBV6-1 and TRBJ2-7; no reliable D call. The ends were cut back, 5 bases at V and 2 bases at J, with 13 bases in the middle. Germline V gene sequence: CDR1 MNHNS, CDR2 SASEGT. The CDR3 totals 14 residues. The CDR3: CASSSGRPTYEQYF. DNA of the CDR3: TGTGCCAGCAGTTCAGGACGGCCGACCTACGAGCAGTACTTC.

Only a few counts were recorded for this clone. This rearrangement joins TRBV9 to TRBJ2-1; 7 bases are shared with TRBD2. The V gene end was trimmed by 2 bases and the J gene end by 5 bases; junction bases not matched to a gene: 7. This CDR3 is 15 amino acids long. CDR1 is SGDLS, CDR2 YYNGEE, per germline. This chain's CDR3 is CASSVPGLTDNEQFF. The CDR3, as DNA: TGTGCCAGCAGCGTGCCGGGACTAACCGACAATGAGCAGTTCTTC.

J is TRBJ1-2 and V is TRBV30, with 8 bases identical to TRBD1. The CDR3 extends over 16 amino acids. CDR1 and CDR2 (germline): GTSNPN, SVGIG (reference sequence). Germline trimming cut 0 bases from V and 2 bases from J; bases unmatched to any gene: 8. The CDR3 sequence is CAWSVRGTGPNYGYTF. The CDR3 DNA sequence: TGTGCCTGGAGTGTACGGGGGACAGGACCCAACTATGGCTACACCTTC.

The table lists this clone with a count of one. At one end the junction does not follow the germline gene, possibly because of a read error. The V gene is TRBV10-3, the J gene TRBJ2-7; D call uncertain. This CDR3 spans 11 amino acids. Germline V lookup: CDR1 ENHRY, CDR2 SYGVKD. In DNA, the CDR3 is TGTGCCATCAGGGAGTCTCGCGAGCAGTACTTC. Protein: CAIRESREQYF.

The chain is built from TRBV6-6 and TRBJ1-2, with 9 bases fitting TRBD1. V lost 0 bases to trimming and J lost 4 bases; unmatched junction nucleotides: 0. CDR3 size: 14 residues. Germline CDR1 reads MNHNY; CDR2 reads SVGAGI (reference sequence). Written as DNA, the CDR3 is TGTGCCAGCAGTTACTCACAGGGGGCCTATGGCTACACCTTC. Translated, it gives CASSYSQGAYGYTF.

The chain has TRBV10-3 and TRBJ1-1, with 8 bases identical to TRBD1. This CDR3 region has 15 residues. With V trimmed by 6 bases and J by 7 bases, 13 bases remained unmatched. Germline-derived CDR1 and CDR2 are ENHRY and SYGVKD. In DNA form, the CDR3 reads TGTGCCATCAGCCCCCCAGACAGGGGATACGTTGAAGCTTTCTTT. The encoded protein is CAISPPDRGYVEAFF.

The chain links TRBV27 to TRBJ2-4, with D perhaps TRBD1 or TRBD2 (5 bases each). This CDR3 spans 15 amino acids. The germline V and J ends were trimmed by 6 bases and 0 bases, with 12 bases remaining between them. Per germline, CDR1 MNHEY and CDR2 SMNVEV (reference sequence). The CDR3 bases are TGTGCCAGCAGGAGGGACCGAGCAGCCAAAAACATTCAGTACTTC. Translating it yields CASRRDRAAKNIQYF.

The V call is TRBV19, the J call TRBJ2-7, with a tentative D call TRBD2 (6 bases). V lost 5 bases to trimming and J lost 4 bases, with 12 bases between them. CDR1 is LNHDA and CDR2 is SQIVND in the germline V gene (reference sequence). There are 13 residues in the CDR3. The CDR3 DNA is TGTGCCAGTAGTCCTTATAGCGGATACGAGCAGTACTTC. It encodes CASSPYSGYEQYF.

The J gene is TRBJ1-2, the V gene TRBV9, with a possible D match to TRBD1 (5 bases). V shed 3 bases and J shed 0 bases, with 18 bases lying between them. Germline loops: CDR1 SGDLS, CDR2 YYNGEE. The CDR3 totals 17 residues. CDR3: CASSAPSPGGPNYGYTF. CDR3 in DNA: TGTGCCAGCAGCGCACCTAGCCCGGGGGGACCTAACTATGGCTACACCTTC.

The CDR3 bases are TGTGCCAGCAGCCATACATTTGCGGGGGGGCCCCATCAGCCCCAGCATTTT. This translates into CASSHTFAGGPHQPQHF. V gene TRBV2 combines with J gene TRBJ1-5; tentative D call: TRBD1 (6 bases). This CDR3 has 17 residues. CDR1 is SNHLY, CDR2 FYNNEI, per germline. The germline V and J ends were trimmed by 6 bases and 5 bases, with 23 bases remaining between them.